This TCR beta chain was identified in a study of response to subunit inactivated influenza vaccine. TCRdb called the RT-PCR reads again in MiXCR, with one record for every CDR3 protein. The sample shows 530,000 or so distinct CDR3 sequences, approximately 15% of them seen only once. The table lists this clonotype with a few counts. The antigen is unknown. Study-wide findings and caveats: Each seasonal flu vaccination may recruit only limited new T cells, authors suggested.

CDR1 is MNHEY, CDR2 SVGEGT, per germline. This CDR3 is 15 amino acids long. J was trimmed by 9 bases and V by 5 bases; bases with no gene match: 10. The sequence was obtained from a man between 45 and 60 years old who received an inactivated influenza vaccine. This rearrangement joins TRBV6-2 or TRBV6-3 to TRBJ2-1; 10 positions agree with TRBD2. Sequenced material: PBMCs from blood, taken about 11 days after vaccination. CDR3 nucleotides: TGTGCCAGCAGTCTCTCCGGGACTAGCGCGCGTGAGCAGTTCTTC. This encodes CASSLSGTSAREQFF.